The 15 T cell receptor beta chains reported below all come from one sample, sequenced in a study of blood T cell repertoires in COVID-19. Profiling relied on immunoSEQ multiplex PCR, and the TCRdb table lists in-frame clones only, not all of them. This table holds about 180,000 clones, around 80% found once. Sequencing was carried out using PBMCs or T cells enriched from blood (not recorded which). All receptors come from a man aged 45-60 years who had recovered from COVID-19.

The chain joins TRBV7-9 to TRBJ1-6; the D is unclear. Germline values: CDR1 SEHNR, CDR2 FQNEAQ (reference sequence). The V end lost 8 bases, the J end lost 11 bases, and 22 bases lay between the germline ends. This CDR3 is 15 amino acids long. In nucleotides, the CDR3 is TGTGCCAGCGGAAGAGGTGAGGGAAGGAAGACACCCCTCCACTTT. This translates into CASGRGEGRKTPLHF.

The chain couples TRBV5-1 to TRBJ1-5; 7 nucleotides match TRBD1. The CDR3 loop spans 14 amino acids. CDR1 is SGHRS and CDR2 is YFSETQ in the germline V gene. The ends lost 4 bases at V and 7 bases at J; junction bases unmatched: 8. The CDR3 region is CASSGVAGGQPQHF. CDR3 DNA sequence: TGCGCCAGCAGCGGGGTGGCAGGGGGACAGCCCCAGCATTTT.

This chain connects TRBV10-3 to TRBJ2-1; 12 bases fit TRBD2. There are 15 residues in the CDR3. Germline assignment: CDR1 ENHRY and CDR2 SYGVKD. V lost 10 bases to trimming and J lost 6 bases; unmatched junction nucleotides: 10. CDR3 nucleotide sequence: TGTGCCACCCGGGTCGGACTAGCGGGGCCCAATGAGCAGTTCTTC. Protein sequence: CATRVGLAGPNEQFF.

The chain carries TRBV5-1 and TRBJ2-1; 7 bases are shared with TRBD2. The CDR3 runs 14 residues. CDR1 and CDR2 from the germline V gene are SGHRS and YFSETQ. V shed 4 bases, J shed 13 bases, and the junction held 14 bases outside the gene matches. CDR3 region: CASSVPGASGGQFF. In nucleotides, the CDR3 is TGCGCCAGCAGCGTTCCGGGAGCTAGCGGCGGTCAGTTCTTC.

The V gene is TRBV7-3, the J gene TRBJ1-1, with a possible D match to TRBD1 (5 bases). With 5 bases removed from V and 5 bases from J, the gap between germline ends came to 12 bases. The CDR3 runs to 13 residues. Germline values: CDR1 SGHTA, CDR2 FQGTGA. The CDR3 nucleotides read TGTGCCAGCAGCAAGGATAGGGGTACTGAAGCTTTCTTT. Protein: CASSKDRGTEAFF.

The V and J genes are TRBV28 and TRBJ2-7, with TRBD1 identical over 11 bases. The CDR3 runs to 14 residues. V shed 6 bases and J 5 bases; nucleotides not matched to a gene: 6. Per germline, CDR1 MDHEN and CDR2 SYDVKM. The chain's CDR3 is CASRLGQGANEQYF. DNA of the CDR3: TGTGCCAGCAGACTTGGACAGGGGGCCAACGAGCAGTACTTC.

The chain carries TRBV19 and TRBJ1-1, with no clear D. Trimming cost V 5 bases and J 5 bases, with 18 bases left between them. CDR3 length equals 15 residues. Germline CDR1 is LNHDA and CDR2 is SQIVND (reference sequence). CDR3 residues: CASSPAGYSLTEAFF. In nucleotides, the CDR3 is TGTGCCAGTAGTCCCGCGGGCTACAGTTTGACTGAAGCTTTCTTT.

In nucleotides, the CDR3 is TGTGCCAGCAGTGACTCCCGACAGGGAAATGGCTACACCTTC. Amino acids: CASSDSRQGNGYTF. V usage is TRBV6-4 and J usage is TRBJ1-2; 7 bases are shared with TRBD1. This CDR3 spans 14 amino acids. Germline CDR1 MRHNA, CDR2 SNTAGT. V shed 0 bases and J 6 bases; nucleotides not matched to a gene: 4.

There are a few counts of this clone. The DNA for the CDR3 is TGTGCCAGCAGCCTTGTGGGGGGGGCGTATGAGACCCAGTACTTC. Its protein product is CASSLVGGAYETQYF. This chain connects TRBV5-6 to TRBJ2-5, with a weak D call TRBD2 (7 bases). V was clipped by 4 bases and J by 5 bases, with 18 bases between them. Germline V gene lookup returns CDR1 SGHDT and CDR2 YYEEEE. This CDR3 region has 15 residues.

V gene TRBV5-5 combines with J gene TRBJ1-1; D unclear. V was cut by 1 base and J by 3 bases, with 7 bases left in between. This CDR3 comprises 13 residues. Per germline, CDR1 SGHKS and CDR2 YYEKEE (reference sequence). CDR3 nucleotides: TGTGCCAGCAGCTTGCCCAGTCACACTGAAGCTTTCTTT. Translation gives CASSLPSHTEAFF.

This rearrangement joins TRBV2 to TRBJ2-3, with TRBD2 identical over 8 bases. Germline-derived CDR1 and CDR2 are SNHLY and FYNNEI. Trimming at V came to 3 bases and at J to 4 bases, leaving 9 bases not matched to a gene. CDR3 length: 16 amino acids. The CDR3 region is CASSDWLAGGADTQYF. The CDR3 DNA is TGTGCCAGCAGTGACTGGCTAGCGGGTGGCGCAGATACGCAGTATTTT. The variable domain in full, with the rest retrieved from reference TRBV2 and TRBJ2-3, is EPEVTQTPSHQVTQMGQEVILRCVPISNHLYFYWYRQILGQKVEFLVSFYNNEISEKSEIFDDQFSVERPDGSNFTLKIRSTKLEDSAMYFCASSDWLAGGADTQYFGPGTRLTVL.

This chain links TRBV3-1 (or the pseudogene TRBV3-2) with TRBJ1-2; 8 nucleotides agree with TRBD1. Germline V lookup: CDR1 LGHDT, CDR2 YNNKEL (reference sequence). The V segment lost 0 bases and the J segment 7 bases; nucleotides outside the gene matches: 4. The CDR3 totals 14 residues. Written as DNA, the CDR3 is TGTGCCAGCAGCCAAGATACAGGGGGTCGTGGCTACACCTTC. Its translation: CASSQDTGGRGYTF.

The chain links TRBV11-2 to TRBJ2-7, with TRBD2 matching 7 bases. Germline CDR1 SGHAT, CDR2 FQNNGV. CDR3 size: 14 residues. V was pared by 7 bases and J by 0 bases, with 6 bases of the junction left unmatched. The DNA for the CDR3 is TGTGCCAGCACGAGCGGGGAAGGCTCCTACGAGCAGTACTTC. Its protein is CASTSGEGSYEQYF.

The CDR3 sequence: CASSPGQVNQPQHF. The CDR3 DNA sequence: TGTGCCAGCAGCCCGGGACAGGTCAATCAGCCCCAGCATTTT. The V call is TRBV9, the J call TRBJ1-5; TRBD1 matches 8 bases. The CDR3 totals 14 residues. Germline CDR1 and CDR2: SGDLS and YYNGEE. V lost 4 bases, J lost 3 bases, and 3 bases stayed unmatched.

Written as DNA, the CDR3 is TGTGCCAGCAGAAGGACGGGGAACTATGGCTACACCTTC. It specifies CASRRTGNYGYTF. The chain links TRBV6-5 to TRBJ1-2; no reliable D call. Germline loops: CDR1 MNHEY, CDR2 SVGAGI. The CDR3 runs to 13 residues. V was trimmed by 6 bases and J by 2 bases, leaving 10 bases between them.